These 14 T cell receptor beta chains came from one sample sequenced in a study of T-cell memory formation after mild COVID-19. TCRdb independently ran MiXCR on the 5' RACE reads; one entry per CDR3 protein. The table lists roughly 120,000 distinct CDR3 sequences, 22% of them singletons. Material: PBMCs or a T cell subset sorted from them (not recorded which). The source of these receptors is a man between 18 and 29 years old who had mild COVID-19 (a few samples of this study predate the infection). Cell type and time point are not known.

This clonotype was picked up a small number of times. The rearrangement joins TRBV6-5 to TRBJ1-4, with a possible D match to TRBD1 (5 bases). The germline CDR1 and CDR2 sequences are MNHEY and SVGAGI. The CDR3 is 15 residues long. V gave up 2 bases and J gave up 8 bases, with 15 bases separating them. CDR3 nucleotides: TGTGCCAGCAGTTACGGGAGGGGATACGGGGAAAAACTGTTTTTT. It translates to CASSYGRGYGEKLFF.

There are a few counts of this clonotype. The V call is TRBV7-6, the J call TRBJ2-2; the D is unclear. V was clipped by 0 bases and J by 6 bases, with 8 bases between them. Germline values: CDR1 SGHVS, CDR2 FNYEAQ. This CDR3 is 14 amino acids long. The CDR3 spells CASSLAVGSGELFF. In DNA, the CDR3 is TGTGCCAGCAGCTTAGCTGTAGGGTCCGGGGAGCTGTTTTTT.

This clonotype was observed a few times. The chain is built from TRBV20-1 and TRBJ2-1; no definite D call. The CDR3 length is 8 residues. In germline, CDR1 is DFQATT, CDR2 SNEGSKA (reference sequence). The V and J ends lost 6 bases and 9 bases respectively, with 3 bases between them. CDR3 sequence: CSASEQFF. The DNA of the CDR3 is TGCAGTGCCAGTGAGCAGTTCTTC.

The table lists this clonotype with many counts. V gene TRBV7-9 combines with J gene TRBJ2-2; D is possibly TRBD1 or TRBD2 (5 bases each). V was trimmed by 3 bases and J by 3 bases, leaving 11 bases between them. This CDR3 spans 15 amino acids. Per germline, CDR1 SEHNR and CDR2 FQNEAQ (reference sequence). CDR3 sequence (DNA): TGTGCCAGCAGCTTTCGGGGCTCGGACACCGGGGAGCTGTTTTTT. This translates into CASSFRGSDTGELFF.

This clonotype was observed at least ten times. This chain links TRBV5-1 with TRBJ1-6, with D uncertain. CDR1 and CDR2 (germline): SGHRS, YFSETQ. This CDR3 spans 13 amino acids. Trimming shortened V by 3 bases and J by 8 bases, and 9 bases separated the two germline ends. CDR3 amino acids: CASSYDGDSPLHF. The CDR3 coding sequence is TGCGCCAGCAGCTACGATGGGGATTCACCCCTCCACTTT.

Concerning this clonotype itself: This CDR3 is missing its conserved last phenylalanine or tryptophan, likely due to a read error. Because the CDR3's place on the DNA is in doubt, the DNA is left out and the CDR3 is given as listed by TCRdb. This chain uses TRBV23-1 with TRBJ2-7; the table assigns TRBD1, which was not confirmed against the DNA. TRBV23-1 is an ORF, with its function uncertain. The CDR3 extends over 12 residues, inclusive of both ends. The CDR3 protein is CASWRYRVGYST.

This clonotype was recorded at least ten times. The CDR3 region is CSAFTRMSEQFF. CDR3 DNA sequence: TGCAGCGCCTTTACTAGAATGAGTGAGCAGTTCTTC. V and J are TRBV29-1 and TRBJ2-1, with a possible D match to TRBD2 (5 bases). The germline V and J ends were trimmed by 7 bases and 9 bases, with 16 bases remaining between them. Germline V gene data show CDR1 as SQVTM and CDR2 as ANQGSEA. The CDR3 spans 12 residues.

The V gene is TRBV27, the J gene TRBJ2-1; D remains ambiguous. The CDR3 consists of 13 residues. V lost 0 bases to trimming and J lost 5 bases, with 5 bases between them. Germline V gene data show CDR1 as MNHEY and CDR2 as SMNVEV (reference sequence). The CDR3 sequence: CASSLSANNEQFF. The CDR3 DNA is TGTGCCAGCAGTTTATCGGCCAACAATGAGCAGTTCTTC.

This clonotype was picked up a small number of times. This chain connects TRBV6-1 to TRBJ2-5; D is possibly TRBD1 (6 bases). Per the germline V gene, CDR1 is MNHNS and CDR2 is SASEGT. V lost 7 bases and J 6 bases, leaving 15 bases between the germline ends. CDR3 length equals 13 residues. The CDR3 region has the DNA TGTGCCAGCAATAACAGGGTAGGGCAGACCCAGTACTTC. Amino acids: CASNNRVGQTQYF.

The chain has TRBV24-1 and TRBJ2-1, with no clear D. The CDR3 sequence is 16 residues long. V dropped 2 bases and J dropped 1 base, with 11 bases sitting between them. Germline assignment: CDR1 KGHDR and CDR2 SFDVKD. CDR3 residues: CATSDWKGLSYNEQFF. The CDR3 bases are TGTGCCACCAGTGATTGGAAGGGATTGTCCTACAATGAGCAGTTCTTC.

V and J are TRBV20-1 and TRBJ2-4; possibly TRBD1 for D (5 bases). This CDR3 has 12 residues. Germline CDR1 DFQATT, CDR2 SNEGSKA (reference sequence). Trimming left V 3 bases short and J 6 bases short, with 9 bases between. In DNA, the CDR3 is TGCAGTGCTAGGACAGCCGGAAACATTCAGTACTTC. As protein: CSARTAGNIQYF.

This clonotype was counted only a few times. The chain carries TRBV7-9 and TRBJ1-5; tentatively, D is TRBD1 (5 bases). Germline assignment: CDR1 SEHNR and CDR2 FQNEAQ (reference sequence). The CDR3 is 14 residues long. With 6 bases removed from V and 2 bases from J, the gap between germline ends came to 11 bases. The CDR3 sequence is CASRGGAGNQPQHF. DNA for the CDR3: TGTGCCAGCAGGGGTGGGGCGGGCAATCAGCCCCAGCATTTT.

The table lists this clonotype with a few counts. The V and J genes are TRBV6-6 and TRBJ2-1, with 8 bases lining up with TRBD2. The germline V gene has CDR1 MNHNY and CDR2 SVGAGI (reference sequence). The CDR3 extends over 16 amino acids. The V gene end was trimmed by 0 bases and the J gene end by 1 base; junction bases not matched to a gene: 2. The CDR3: CASSYSSGGSYNEQFF. CDR3 sequence (DNA): TGTGCCAGCAGTTACTCCAGCGGGGGATCCTACAATGAGCAGTTCTTC.

This rearrangement joins TRBV5-5 to TRBJ1-2, with 7 bases matching TRBD1. CDR3 length equals 14 residues. Germline assignment: CDR1 SGHKS and CDR2 YYEKEE (reference sequence). V trimming: 4 bases; J trimming: 0 bases; junction bases outside the gene matches: 3. In DNA, the CDR3 is TGTGCCAGCAGCCCCGACAGGGCTAACTATGGCTACACCTTC. Translation: CASSPDRANYGYTF.